These T cell receptor beta chains were read from a single sample in a study of blood T cell repertoires in COVID-19. The data were produced by immunoSEQ multiplex PCR, yet TCRdb's version contains in-frame clones alone and is incomplete. The sample has about 330,000 clones; 87% are singletons. Specimen: PBMCs or T cells enriched from blood (not recorded which). The receptor source for this set is a woman aged 25 to 39 who had recovered from COVID-19. Each CDR3 is given with its conserved first and last residue. The D gene is left open where the match is weak. Clone size is shown for a subset of rows, as once, few, many or a class of expanded clone.

v_call: TRBV19; j_call: TRBJ2-3; d_call: TRBD2; clone_size: -; cdr3_aa: CASSPMRGGGGIFTDTQYF; cdr3_nt: TGTGCCAGTAGTCCTATGAGGGGCGGCGGGGGGATATTCACAGATACGCAGTATTTT
v_call: TRBV30; j_call: TRBJ1-1; d_call: TRBD1; clone_size: -; cdr3_aa: CAWSDRVNTEAFF; cdr3_nt: TGTGCCTGGAGCGACAGGGTGAACACTGAAGCTTTCTTT
v_call: TRBV11-1; j_call: TRBJ2-7; d_call: TRBD1; clone_size: -; cdr3_aa: CASSFLDRVYEQYF; cdr3_nt: TGTGCCAGCAGCTTCCTAGACAGGGTGTACGAGCAGTACTTC
v_call: TRBV19; j_call: TRBJ2-3; d_call: TRBD1; clone_size: -; cdr3_aa: CASRQGEDTQYF; cdr3_nt: TGTGCCAGTAGACAGGGGGAGGATACGCAGTATTTT
v_call: TRBV6-2/TRBV6-3; j_call: TRBJ1-5; d_call: -; clone_size: -; cdr3_aa: CASSYSKLRGKSNQPQHF; cdr3_nt: TGTGCCAGCAGTTACTCGAAATTACGGGGAAAAAGCAATCAGCCCCAGCATTTT
v_call: TRBV5-6; j_call: TRBJ2-1; d_call: TRBD2; clone_size: -; cdr3_aa: CASSLGLAGGVNEQFF; cdr3_nt: TGTGCCAGCAGCTTGGGACTAGCGGGGGGCGTTAATGAGCAGTTCTTC
v_call: TRBV6-7; j_call: TRBJ1-5; d_call: -; clone_size: -; cdr3_aa: CASKVDGDQPQHF; cdr3_nt: TGTGCCAGCAAAGTGGATGGAGATCAGCCCCAGCATTTT
v_call: TRBV24-1; j_call: TRBJ1-2; d_call: TRBD1; clone_size: -; cdr3_aa: CATSDSEGAGYGYTF; cdr3_nt: TGTGCCACCAGTGATTCAGAGGGGGCAGGCTATGGCTACACCTTC
v_call: TRBV12-3/TRBV12-4; j_call: TRBJ2-1; d_call: -; clone_size: -; cdr3_aa: CASSLRQYNEQFF; cdr3_nt: TGTGCCAGCAGTTTGAGACAGTACAATGAGCAGTTCTTC
v_call: TRBV19; j_call: TRBJ1-1; d_call: -; clone_size: -; cdr3_aa: CASSPRQEKNTEAFF; cdr3_nt: TGTGCCAGTAGTCCCCGACAGGAAAAGAACACTGAAGCTTTCTTT
v_call: TRBV6-1; j_call: TRBJ2-1; d_call: TRBD1; clone_size: few; cdr3_aa: CASSEGTGGYNEQFF; cdr3_nt: TGTGCCAGCAGTGAAGGGACAGGGGGCTACAATGAGCAGTTCTTC
v_call: TRBV10-2; j_call: TRBJ2-5; d_call: -; clone_size: -; cdr3_aa: CASSDRTDWDF; cdr3_nt: TGCGCCAGCAGTGATCGGACAGATTGGGACTTC
v_call: TRBV14; j_call: TRBJ2-3; d_call: TRBD2; clone_size: -; cdr3_aa: CASSLGLAGAADTQYF; cdr3_nt: TGTGCCAGCAGCCTTGGACTAGCCGGGGCGGCAGATACGCAGTATTTT
v_call: TRBV11-2; j_call: TRBJ1-4; d_call: TRBD1; clone_size: few; cdr3_aa: CASSTGQGNEKLFF; cdr3_nt: TGTGCCAGCAGTACGGGACAGGGGAATGAAAAACTGTTTTTT
v_call: TRBV6-2/TRBV6-3; j_call: TRBJ2-2; d_call: TRBD2; clone_size: -; cdr3_aa: CASSRLAGANTGELFF; cdr3_nt: TGTGCCAGCAGTCGCCTAGCGGGGGCGAACACCGGGGAGCTGTTTTTT
v_call: TRBV27; j_call: TRBJ2-1; d_call: TRBD2; clone_size: -; cdr3_aa: CASSLSLLAGVEQFF; cdr3_nt: TGTGCCAGCAGTTTATCCCTACTAGCGGGGGTAGAGCAGTTCTTC
v_call: TRBV7-9; j_call: TRBJ2-1; d_call: TRBD2; clone_size: -; cdr3_aa: CASTVPLVGRGDNEQFF; cdr3_nt: TGTGCCAGCACCGTACCCCTGGTTGGGCGGGGGGACAATGAGCAGTTCTTC
v_call: TRBV10-3; j_call: TRBJ2-7; d_call: -; clone_size: -; cdr3_aa: CAISVGQSTYEQYF; cdr3_nt: TGTGCCATCAGTGTCGGACAGAGCACCTACGAGCAGTACTTC
v_call: TRBV25-1; j_call: TRBJ2-1; d_call: TRBD1; clone_size: -; cdr3_aa: CASSPTGTGGYNEQFF; cdr3_nt: TGTGCCAGCAGTCCCACCGGGACAGGGGGTTACAATGAGCAGTTCTTC
v_call: TRBV29-1; j_call: TRBJ2-7; d_call: TRBD1; clone_size: -; cdr3_aa: CSVEGRTGASYEQYF; cdr3_nt: TGCAGCGTTGAGGGCCGGACAGGGGCCTCCTACGAGCAGTACTTC
v_call: TRBV28; j_call: TRBJ2-1; d_call: TRBD1; clone_size: -; cdr3_aa: CASRSDRDRALFGEQFF; cdr3_nt: TGTGCCAGCAGGTCTGACCGGGACAGGGCCCTTTTTGGTGAGCAGTTCTTC
v_call: TRBV2; j_call: TRBJ2-3; d_call: -; clone_size: -; cdr3_aa: CASRATVLDTQYF; cdr3_nt: TGTGCCAGCAGGGCTACAGTGCTCGATACGCAGTATTTT
v_call: TRBV20-1; j_call: TRBJ2-2; d_call: -; clone_size: -; cdr3_aa: CSASGVGGYTGELFF; cdr3_nt: TGCAGTGCTAGTGGCGTGGGGGGTTACACCGGGGAGCTGTTTTTT
v_call: TRBV5-4; j_call: TRBJ2-5; d_call: TRBD1; clone_size: -; cdr3_aa: CASSLSGTEETQYF; cdr3_nt: TGTGCCAGCAGCTTGTCCGGGACAGAAGAGACCCAGTACTTC